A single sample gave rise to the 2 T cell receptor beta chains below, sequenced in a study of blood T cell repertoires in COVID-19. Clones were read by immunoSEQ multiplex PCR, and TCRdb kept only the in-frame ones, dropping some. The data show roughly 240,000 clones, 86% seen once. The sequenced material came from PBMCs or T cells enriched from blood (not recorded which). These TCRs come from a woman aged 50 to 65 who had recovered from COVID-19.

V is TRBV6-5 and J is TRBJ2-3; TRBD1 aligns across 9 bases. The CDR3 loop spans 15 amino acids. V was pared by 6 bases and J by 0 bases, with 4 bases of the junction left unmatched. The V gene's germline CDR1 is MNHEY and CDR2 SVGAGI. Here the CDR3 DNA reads TGTGCCAGCAGGAGGGGGACAGGGAGCACAGATACGCAGTATTTT. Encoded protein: CASRRGTGSTDTQYF.

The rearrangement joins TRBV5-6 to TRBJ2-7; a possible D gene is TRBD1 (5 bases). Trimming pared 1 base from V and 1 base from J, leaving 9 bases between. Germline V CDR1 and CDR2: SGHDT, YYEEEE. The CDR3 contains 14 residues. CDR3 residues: CASSLRQGSYEQYF. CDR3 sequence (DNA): TGTGCCAGCAGCTTGAGGCAGGGTTCCTACGAGCAGTACTTC.